Listed here are 9 T cell receptor beta chains from one sample, sequenced in a study of neurological immune-mediated disorders. TCRdb re-analysed the 5' RACE reads in MiXCR, keeping a single row per CDR3 protein. The table records tens of thousands of distinct CDR3 sequences, roughly 7% of them present only once. Sequencing was done on a sample of PBMCs. Source of these receptors: a woman aged 40 to 55 in good health.

This clonotype was detected many times. This rearrangement joins TRBV6-6 to TRBJ1-2; 8 nucleotides line up with TRBD1. V dropped 4 bases and J dropped 4; count of bases not matched to a gene: 5. CDR1 is MNHNY and CDR2 is SVGAGI in the germline V gene (reference sequence). The length of the CDR3 is 14 residues. The CDR3 DNA reads as TGTGCCAGCAGTTCGCCGGGACAGGTCTATGGCTACACCTTC. Amino acids: CASSSPGQVYGYTF.

The table lists this clonotype with many counts. This chain joins TRBV6-5 and TRBJ2-3; the match to TRBD1 covers 8 bases. The V and J ends lost 2 bases and 7 bases, in that order; junction bases with no gene match: 5. The CDR3 extends over 14 amino acids. Germline CDR1 and CDR2: MNHEY and SVGAGI. The CDR3 region is CASSYGQGAYTQYF. CDR3 bases: TGTGCCAGCAGTTACGGGCAGGGGGCTTATACGCAGTATTTT.

This clonotype came up many times. The chain has TRBV24-1 and TRBJ2-2; TRBD1 matches 11 bases. CDR3 length: 15 residues. With V trimmed by 3 bases and J by 7 bases, 3 bases remained unmatched. CDR1 and CDR2 from the germline V gene are KGHDR and SFDVKD. Here the CDR3 reads CATSDPGQGGGELFF. The CDR3 region has the DNA TGTGCCACCAGTGATCCGGGACAGGGGGGCGGGGAGCTGTTTTTT.

In its sample, this clonotype was seen many times. V is TRBV5-1 and J is TRBJ1-1; TRBD1 is a possible D gene (5 bases). The V end lost 7 bases, the J end lost 7 bases, and 11 bases lay between the germline ends. This CDR3 comprises 11 residues. Germline CDR1 SGHRS, CDR2 YFSETQ. Written as DNA, the CDR3 is TGCGCCAGCGCTGGGGGTCTTGAAGCTTTCTTT. This codes for CASAGGLEAFF.

At least ten counts were recorded for this clonotype. CDR3 amino acids: CASSARTGNTEAFF. DNA for the CDR3: TGTGCCAGCAGTGCCCGGACAGGGAACACTGAAGCTTTCTTT. The chain recombines TRBV6-2 or TRBV6-3 with TRBJ1-1, with 7 bases lining up with TRBD1. Losses at the gene ends were 5 bases for V and 1 base for J; bases not matched to a gene: 4. Germline-derived CDR1 and CDR2 are MNHEY and SVGEGT. CDR3 length equals 14 residues.

Ten or more counts support this clonotype. This chain uses TRBV29-1 with TRBJ2-1; weak D call: TRBD1 (5 bases). This CDR3 is built from 15 residues. Trimming took off 6 bases at V and 0 bases at J, with 15 bases between the two ends. Looked up from germline, CDR1 is SQVTM and CDR2 is ANQGSEA. Here the CDR3 reads CSVPAGILSYNEQFF. The CDR3 DNA reads as TGCAGCGTCCCCGCAGGGATCCTCTCCTACAATGAGCAGTTCTTC.

The sample holds many counts of this clonotype. The chain couples TRBV24-1 to TRBJ1-2, with 7 positions matching TRBD1. The CDR3 covers 15 residues. Trimming at V came to 3 bases and at J to 5 bases, leaving 8 bases not matched to a gene. Germline V lookup: CDR1 KGHDR, CDR2 SFDVKD. The CDR3 protein is CATSDGQVPGYGYTF. The CDR3 coding sequence is TGTGCCACCAGTGATGGACAGGTCCCAGGGTATGGCTACACCTTC.

This clonotype was seen repeatedly, ten times or more. The chain combines TRBV7-2 with TRBJ1-4; D gene unclear. The CDR3 consists of 13 residues. With 2 bases removed from V and 12 bases from J, the gap between germline ends came to 13 bases. Germline V gene lookup returns CDR1 SGHTA and CDR2 FQGNSA. As DNA, the CDR3 is TGTGCCAGCAGCTTAAAAGTAAGGCACGAACTGTTTTTT. Its translation: CASSLKVRHELFF.

This clonotype showed up many times. This chain links TRBV2 with TRBJ2-5, with D possibly matching TRBD1 (6 bases). CDR3 size: 13 residues. Germline V gene data show CDR1 as SNHLY and CDR2 as FYNNEI. Trimming removed 7 bases from V and 1 base from J, with 10 bases in between. CDR3 DNA: TGTGCCAGCAAGGGACACTCCCAAGAGACCCAGTACTTC. Translating gives CASKGHSQETQYF.